What follows are 18 T cell receptor beta chains derived from one specimen sequenced in a study of tumor and adjacent non-tumor tissue in lung cancer. No cell sorting was done before RNA was extracted from the tissue. More than 3 cm separated this lung sample from the edge of the tumor. A modified ARM-PCR protocol with three rounds of nested PCR amplified TCRbeta. MiXCR, run by TCRdb on the multiplex PCR reads, gives a single entry per CDR3 protein. There are about 80,000 distinct CDR3 sequences in the sample; about four fifths occur only once, and about 54% lies in the top ten. The material sequenced was distant non-tumor lung tissue. Receptor source: a man in his 60s with non-small cell lung cancer.

This clonotype was picked up one time. Given the absence of the conserved phenylalanine or tryptophan at the CDR3 end, a read error is likely. The rearrangement uses TRBV11-2 and TRBJ1-1, with D possibly being TRBD1 (5 bases). Germline V gene data show CDR1 as SGHAT and CDR2 as FQNNGV. CDR3 length: 14 residues. The CDR3 nucleotides are TGTGACAGCAGCTTAGTCGGGAGGGGCACTGAAGCTTTCACA. Protein sequence: CDSSLVGRGTEAFT.

Concerning this clonotype itself: The conserved phenylalanine or tryptophan is not found at the CDR3 terminus, so this likely reflects a read error. This chain links TRBV5-5 with TRBJ2-3; 10 bases line up with TRBD2. Germline CDR1 reads SGHKS; CDR2 reads YYEKEE (reference sequence). The CDR3 loop spans 15 amino acids. Here the CDR3 DNA reads TGTGTCAGCAGCCCCGGGACTAGCGGCACAGATACGCAGTATCTT. Its protein is CVSSPGTSGTDTQYL.

As for this clonotype: This may come from a read error, since a much larger clone is one base off. This chain joins TRBV4-1 and TRBJ1-2; D may be TRBD1 (5 bases). CDR3 size: 15 residues. Per germline, CDR1 MGHRA and CDR2 YSYEKL. The CDR3 DNA sequence: TGCGCCAGCAACCAAGATAACGTGGCAGGGTATGGCTACACCTTC. This gives the protein CASNQDNVAGYGYTF.

The CDR3 coding sequence is TGTGCCAGCAGTTTGGGGAACACTGAAGCTTTCTTT. Translation: CASSLGNTEAFF. The V gene is TRBV12-3 or TRBV12-4, the J gene TRBJ1-1; D not certain. The CDR3 totals 12 residues. Trimming removed 3 bases at V and 1 base at J, with 3 bases between.

The genes are TRBV6-2 or TRBV6-3 and TRBJ2-5; D not resolved. V lost 0 bases to trimming and J lost 2 bases, with 10 bases between them. CDR1 is MNHEY and CDR2 is SVGEGT in the germline V gene. CDR3 length: 15 amino acids. Written as DNA, the CDR3 is TGTGCCAGCAGTTACTCATTTGCCAAACAAGAGACCCAGTACTTC. Its protein product is CASSYSFAKQETQYF.

For this clonotype: A junction end diverges from the germline sequence, so it may reflect a read error. The genes are TRBV5-5 and TRBJ1-1; D might be TRBD1 (6 bases). There are 14 residues in the CDR3. Per germline, CDR1 SGHKS and CDR2 YYEKEE (reference sequence). The CDR3 DNA follows: TGTGCCAGTAGCTTGGCAGGGGCGAACAATGAAGCTTTCTTT. Amino acids: CASSLAGANNEAFF.

This chain joins TRBV14 and TRBJ2-1; TRBD2 matches 9 bases. Germline V gives CDR1 SGHDN, CDR2 FVKESK. The CDR3 runs to 15 residues. The V gene end was trimmed by 4 bases and the J gene end by 7 bases; junction bases not matched to a gene: 8. The chain's CDR3 is CASSLGRTSVNEQFF. The CDR3 DNA sequence: TGTGCCAGCAGCCTGGGGAGGACTAGCGTTAATGAGCAGTTCTTC. The full variable domain, its missing parts supplied by reference TRBV14 and TRBJ2-1, is EAGVTQFPSHSVIEKGQTVTLRCDPISGHDNLYWYRRVMGKEIKFLLHFVKESKQDESGMPNNRFLAERTGGTYSTLKVQPAELEDSGVYFCASSLGRTSVNEQFFGPGTRLTVL.

About this clonotype: This may be a read error, as it is one base from a much larger clone. The chain recombines TRBV4-3 with TRBJ1-2; 7 bases map to TRBD1. Germline V CDR1 and CDR2: LGHNA, YSLEER. The CDR3 has 15 amino acids. Written as DNA, the CDR3 is TGCGCCAGCAACCAAGATTATATAGGGGGCCTTGGCTACACCTTC. Its protein is CASNQDYIGGLGYTF.

This clonotype was detected once. This chain uses TRBV29-1 with TRBJ2-7; D is unclear. The V end was cut by 4 bases, the J end by 0 bases, with 10 bases between. The V gene's germline CDR1 is SQVTM and CDR2 ANQGSEA. The CDR3 is 13 amino acids. The CDR3 DNA sequence: TGCAGCGTTGGAGGTGGGCGCTCCTACGAGCAGTACGTC. As protein: CSVGGGRSYEQYV.

Concerning this clonotype itself: The junction departs from the called germline gene at one end, perhaps through a read error. This rearrangement joins TRBV5-6 to TRBJ2-1; 10 bases are a match to TRBD1. The CDR3 sequence is 16 residues long. Germline loops: CDR1 SGHDT, CDR2 YYEEEE. The CDR3 DNA reads TGTGCCAGCACTAAGGACAGGGGGGAAGTCTACAATGAGCAGTCCTTC. Amino acids: CASTKDRGEVYNEQSF.

In the case of this clonotype: A junction end diverges from the germline sequence, so it may reflect a read error. The chain is built from TRBV29-1 and TRBJ2-1, with 13 nucleotides matching TRBD2. The CDR3 totals 13 residues. Germline V gives CDR1 SQVTM, CDR2 ANQGSEA. DNA for the CDR3: TGCAGTGTTGAAACTAGCGGGAGGGGTGAGCTGTTCTTC. The encoded protein is CSVETSGRGELFF.

This clonotype showed up just a few times. Given a much more abundant clone one base away, this may be a read error. V and J are TRBV6-1 and TRBJ2-3, with D maybe TRBD2 (7 bases). The length of the CDR3 is 15 residues. Germline values: CDR1 MNHNS, CDR2 SASEGT. The DNA for the CDR3 is TGTGCCAGCACATCCGGGGGGCCGGACACAGATACGCATTATTTT. Translated: CASTSGGPDTDTHYF.

Note on this clonotype: One end of the junction fails to match germline, which may point to a read error. The chain couples TRBV20-1 to TRBJ2-4; D gene ambiguous. The CDR3 consists of 19 residues. Germline V gene lookup returns CDR1 DFQATT and CDR2 SNEGSKA (reference sequence). This chain's CDR3 is CSVRAVDRALQVAKNMQYF. The CDR3 DNA reads TGCAGTGTTAGAGCCGTCGACCGGGCCCTGCAGGTGGCCAAAAACATGCAGTACTTC.

This clonotype was recorded a few times. A much larger clone lies a single base off, so this may be a read error. This chain connects TRBV20-1 to TRBJ2-1; TRBD2 aligns across 7 bases. This CDR3 has 12 residues. CDR1 is DFQATT and CDR2 is SNEGSKA in the germline V gene (reference sequence). CDR3: CSAGRDYNEQLF. The CDR3 nucleotides are TGCAGTGCTGGCCGGGACTATAATGAGCAGCTCTTC.

This chain connects TRBV7-9 to TRBJ2-1; D call uncertain. CDR1 is SEHNR, CDR2 FQNEAQ, per germline (reference sequence). This CDR3 region has 12 residues. The V end was cut by 5 bases, the J end by 7 bases, with 9 bases between. The CDR3 bases are TGTGCCAGCAGCCTGACGAGTAATGAGCAGTTCTTC. This encodes CASSLTSNEQFF.

With respect to this clonotype: This likely comes from a read error, as the CDR3 has no conserved phenylalanine or tryptophan at its end. This chain joins TRBV20-1 and TRBJ2-1; D unresolved. V lost 1 base and J lost 0, with 10 bases in between. The CDR3 runs to 15 residues. Germline CDR1 DFQATT, CDR2 SNEGSKA (reference sequence). The CDR3 loop is CSARGLVTSYNEQFS. The CDR3 DNA is TGCAGTGCTAGAGGGCTAGTCACCTCCTACAATGAGCAGTTCTCC.

This clonotype occurred once. The missing conserved phenylalanine or tryptophan at the end of this CDR3 makes a read error likely. The chain joins TRBV5-1 to TRBJ1-4; D unresolved. The CDR3 sequence is 13 residues long. The germline CDR1 and CDR2 sequences are SGHRS and YFSETQ. The CDR3 DNA is TGCGCCAGCACCTTGAACACGGATGAAAAACTGTTTTAT. Its protein product is CASTLNTDEKLFY.

The sample holds a few counts of this clonotype. Compared with germline, one end of the junction differs, possibly owing to a read error. The chain employs TRBV11-2 and TRBJ2-5; either TRBD1 or TRBD2 may supply D (5 bases each). The length of the CDR3 is 13 residues. The germline CDR1 and CDR2 sequences are SGHAT and FQNNGV. CDR3: CASSSRGEETQYF. The CDR3, as DNA: TGTGCCAGTAGCTCCAGAGGGGAAGAGACACAGTACTTC.